This T cell receptor beta chain was recorded in a study of blood T cell repertoires in COVID-19. Study overall: Specimens from acute and convalescent COVID-19 originated in the United States, Italy and Spain. The cDNA or gDNA used as material had been derived from T cells, B-cell-depleted T cells, or PBMCs.

Source study methods: Estimation of nucleated cell counts was performed using reference gene primer amplification. This table comes from immunoSEQ multiplex PCR, and its TCRdb copy is limited to in-frame clones, with some not included. D and trimming were read from the DNA, whereas the V and J calls and clone size are those reported in that table. The sample records about 90,000 clones, around 80% being singletons. The CDR3 totals 15 residues. Trimming removed 3 bases at V and 5 bases at J, with 16 bases between. Germline V gives CDR1 LGHDT, CDR2 YNNKEL (reference sequence). This clone was counted a few times.

This sequence originates from a man in his sixties or seventies with acute or convalescent COVID-19. V gene TRBV3-1 (or the pseudogene TRBV3-2) combines with J gene TRBJ1-1; a possible D gene is TRBD1 (5 bases). Sequenced sample: peripheral blood. CDR3 region: CASSHLTAGITEAFF. DNA of the CDR3: TGTGCCAGCAGCCACCTTACAGCAGGGATAACTGAAGCTTTCTTT.